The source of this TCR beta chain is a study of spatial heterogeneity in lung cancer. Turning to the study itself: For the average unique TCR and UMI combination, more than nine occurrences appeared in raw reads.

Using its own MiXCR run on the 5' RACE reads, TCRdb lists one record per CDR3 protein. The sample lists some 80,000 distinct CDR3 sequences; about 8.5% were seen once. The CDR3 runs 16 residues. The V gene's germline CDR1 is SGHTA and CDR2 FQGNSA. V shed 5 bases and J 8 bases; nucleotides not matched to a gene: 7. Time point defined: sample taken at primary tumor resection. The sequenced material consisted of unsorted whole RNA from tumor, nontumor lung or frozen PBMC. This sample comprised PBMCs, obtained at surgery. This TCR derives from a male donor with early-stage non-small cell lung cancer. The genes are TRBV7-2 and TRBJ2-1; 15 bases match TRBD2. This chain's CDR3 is CASSPTGLAGGDEQFF. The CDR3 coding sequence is TGTGCCAGCAGCCCGACGGGACTAGCGGGAGGTGATGAGCAGTTCTTC.